This T cell receptor (beta chain) was recovered during a study of OX40 agonist ivuxolimab in advanced cancers. Study-level information: Ivuxolimab, which patients received intravenously every 2 weeks, was dosed at 0.01 to 10 mg/kg. Whole-study results and caveats: The average count of expanded clones was higher among CD8+ T cells than among CD4+.

As to this clone: The antigen is unknown.

Repertoires were generated with immunoSEQ multiplex PCR, while TCRdb's copy carries only in-frame clones and drops some. The sample yields about 58,000 clones, 82% seen once. The CDR3 spans 14 residues. Trimming stripped 0 bases from V and 2 bases from J, with 9 bases between. The germline V gene has CDR1 SGDLS and CDR2 YYNGEE. Blood sampling took place at baseline, cycle 4 day 1, and cycle 7 day 1. This TCR was recovered from an adult with an advanced solid tumor such as melanoma, head and neck, liver or kidney cancer. This sequence joins TRBV9 and TRBJ2-7, with unresolved D. Specimen: CD4+ or CD8+ T cells sorted from blood, collected in a trial of the OX40 agonist ivuxolimab. Here the CDR3 DNA reads TGTGCCAGCAGCGTAGAGGTGGCCCCCTACGAGCAGTACTTC. It specifies CASSVEVAPYEQYF.